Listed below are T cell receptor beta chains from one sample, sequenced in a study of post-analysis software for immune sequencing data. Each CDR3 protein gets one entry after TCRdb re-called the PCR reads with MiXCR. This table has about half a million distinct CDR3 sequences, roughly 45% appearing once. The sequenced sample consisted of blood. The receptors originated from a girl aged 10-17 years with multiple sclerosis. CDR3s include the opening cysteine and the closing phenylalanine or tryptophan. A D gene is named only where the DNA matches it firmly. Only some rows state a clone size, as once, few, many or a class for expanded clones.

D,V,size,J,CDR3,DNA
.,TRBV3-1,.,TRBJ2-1,CASSLDLTSYNEQFF,TGTGCCAGCAGCCTTGACTTAACCTCCTACAATGAGCAGTTCTTC
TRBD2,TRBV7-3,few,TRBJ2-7,CASSSYSGEQYF,TGTGCCAGCAGCTCTTATAGCGGGGAGCAGTACTTC
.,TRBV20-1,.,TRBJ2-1,CSARQSIAPYNEQFF,TGCAGTGCTAGACAATCCATAGCGCCTTACAATGAGCAGTTCTTC
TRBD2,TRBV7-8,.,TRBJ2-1,CASSLTLAGGPLENEQFF,TGTGCCAGCAGCTTAACACTAGCGGGAGGCCCTTTGGAAAATGAGCAGTTCTTC
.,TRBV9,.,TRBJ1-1,CASSVEGRGTEAFF,TGTGCCAGCAGCGTAGAGGGACGGGGCACTGAAGCTTTCTTT
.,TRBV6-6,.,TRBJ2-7,CASAQGRSYEQYF,TGTGCCAGCGCGCAGGGGCGGTCCTACGAGCAGTACTTC
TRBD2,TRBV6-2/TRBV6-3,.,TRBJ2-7,CASSILADFYEQYF,TGTGCCAGCAGTATACTAGCGGATTTCTACGAGCAGTACTTC
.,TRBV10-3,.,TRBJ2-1,CAISDRGAASVDEQFF,TGTGCCATCAGTGACCGGGGGGCGGCCTCTGTCGATGAGCAGTTCTTC
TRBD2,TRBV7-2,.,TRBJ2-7,CASSLGLGRRVNEQYF,TGTGCCAGCAGCCTAGGACTAGGACGGAGGGTCAATGAGCAGTACTTC
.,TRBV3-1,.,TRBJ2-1,CASSQSMEQFF,TGTGCCAGCAGCCAATCAATGGAGCAGTTCTTC
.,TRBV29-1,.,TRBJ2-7,CSALRTDYEQYF,TGCAGCGCCCTTCGGACGGACTACGAGCAGTACTTC
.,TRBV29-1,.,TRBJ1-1,CSVEGPPKAPGTGLNTEAFF,TGCAGCGTTGAAGGACCCCCTAAAGCTCCGGGGACCGGATTGAACACTGAAGCTTTCTTT
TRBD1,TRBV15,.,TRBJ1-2,CATSRGQGATGYTF,TGTGCCACCAGCAGAGGACAGGGGGCGACCGGCTACACCTTC
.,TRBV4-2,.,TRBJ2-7,CASSQNRYEGYEQYF,TGTGCCAGCAGCCAGAACAGGTACGAGGGCTACGAGCAGTACTTC
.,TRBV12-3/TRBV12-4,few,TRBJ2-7,CASSLIAGLAYEQYF,TGTGCCAGCAGTTTAATTGCAGGGCTGGCCTACGAGCAGTACTTC
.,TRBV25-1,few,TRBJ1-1,CASSKQLNTEAFF,TGTGCCAGCAGCAAACAGCTGAACACTGAAGCTTTCTTT
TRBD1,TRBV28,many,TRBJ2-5,CASSPTGGGETQYF,TGTGCCAGCAGCCCGACAGGGGGTGGGGAGACCCAGTACTTC
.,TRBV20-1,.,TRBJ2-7,CSARFLGDGKHEQYF,TGCAGTGCTAGATTCCTCGGGGACGGCAAGCACGAGCAGTACTTC
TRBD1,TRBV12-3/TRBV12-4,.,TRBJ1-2,CASTWTGASYGYTF,TGTGCCAGCACCTGGACAGGGGCTAGTTATGGCTACACCTTC
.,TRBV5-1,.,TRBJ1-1,CASSSRDTEAFF,TGCGCCAGCAGCTCCCGGGACACTGAAGCTTTCTTT
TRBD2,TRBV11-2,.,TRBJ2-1,CASSLTRGLAQFF,TGTGCCAGCAGCTTGACTCGGGGACTAGCACAGTTCTTC
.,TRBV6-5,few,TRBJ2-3,CASRPRTRADTQYF,TGTGCCAGCAGACCAAGGACCAGGGCAGATACGCAGTATTTT
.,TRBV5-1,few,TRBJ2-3,CASSPGTVATDTQYF,TGCGCCAGCAGCCCCGGGACGGTTGCCACAGATACGCAGTATTTT
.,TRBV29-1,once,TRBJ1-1,CSVEGHEEAFF,TGCAGCGTTGAGGGACACGAAGAAGCTTTCTTT
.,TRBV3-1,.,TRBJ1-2,CASIQLSGGDGYTF,TGTGCCAGCATCCAACTGTCGGGGGGGGATGGCTACACCTTC
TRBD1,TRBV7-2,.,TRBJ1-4,CASSPSLTGAFGEKLFF,TGTGCCAGCAGCCCGTCCCTGACAGGGGCTTTCGGTGAAAAACTGTTTTTT
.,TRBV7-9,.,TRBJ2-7,CASSLGGPPTRSYEQYF,TGTGCCAGCAGCTTAGGGGGGCCACCTACCCGCTCCTACGAGCAGTACTTC
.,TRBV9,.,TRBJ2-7,CASSVGSDFEQYF,TGTGCCAGCAGCGTAGGTAGTGACTTCGAGCAGTACTTC
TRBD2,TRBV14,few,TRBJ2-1,CASSHAGLAGGETYNEQFF,TGTGCCAGCAGCCATGCCGGACTAGCGGGAGGTGAAACTTACAATGAGCAGTTCTTC
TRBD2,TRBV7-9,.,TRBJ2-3,CASSLLGGGWQYF,TGTGCCAGCAGCTTATTAGGCGGGGGTTGGCAGTATTTT
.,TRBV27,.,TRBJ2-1,CATRQGVRRDSYNEQFF,TGTGCCACCCGGCAGGGGGTAAGGCGGGACTCTTACAATGAGCAGTTCTTC
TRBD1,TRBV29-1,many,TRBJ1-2,CSVADRGLYGYTF,TGCAGCGTTGCTGACAGGGGGCTATATGGCTACACCTTC
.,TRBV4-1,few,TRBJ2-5,CASSQRAGTVDLKETQYF,TGCGCCAGCAGCCAAAGGGCCGGGACGGTAGACCTTAAGGAGACCCAGTACTTC
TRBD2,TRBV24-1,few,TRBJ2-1,CATSDAGATEEQFF,TGTGCCACCAGTGATGCGGGAGCGACGGAGGAGCAGTTCTTC
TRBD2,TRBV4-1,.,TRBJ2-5,CASSQVAGDDEQYF,TGCGCCAGCAGCCAAGTTGCGGGAGACGATGAGCAGTACTTC
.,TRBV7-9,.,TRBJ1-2,CASSFGGNGYTF,TGTGCCAGCAGCTTTGGGGGGAATGGCTACACCTTC
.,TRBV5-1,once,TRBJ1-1,CASSGGYGVNTEAFF,TGCGCCAGCAGCGGAGGATATGGCGTGAACACTGAAGCTTTCTTT
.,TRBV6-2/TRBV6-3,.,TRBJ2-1,CASSNRTRLGQGSFF,TGTGCCAGCAGTAACAGGACACGACTGGGCCAAGGTTCGTTCTTC
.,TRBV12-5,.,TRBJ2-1,CASGLTSPNEQFF,TGTGCTAGTGGCCTCACTTCCCCCAATGAGCAGTTCTTC
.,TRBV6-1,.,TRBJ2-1,CASGRGSYNEQFF,TGTGCCAGCGGCAGGGGATCCTACAATGAGCAGTTCTTC
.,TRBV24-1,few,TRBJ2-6,CATSDKGDYSGANVLTF,TGTGCCACCAGTGATAAGGGGGACTACTCTGGGGCCAACGTCCTGACTTTC
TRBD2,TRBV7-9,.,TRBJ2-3,CASSLASPGGNTDTQYF,TGTGCCAGCAGCTTAGCGAGTCCGGGGGGGAACACAGATACGCAGTATTTT
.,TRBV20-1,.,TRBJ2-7,CSASRGPAYEQYF,TGCAGTGCTTCTCGGGGACCAGCCTACGAGCAGTACTTC
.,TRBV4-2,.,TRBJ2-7,CASSPQTASYEQYF,TGTGCCAGCAGCCCCCAGACTGCCTCCTACGAGCAGTACTTC
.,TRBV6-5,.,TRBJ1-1,CASSAGDTEAFF,TGTGCCAGCAGTGCCGGAGACACTGAAGCTTTCTTT
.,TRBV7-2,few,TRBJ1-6,CASSREGDSPLHF,TGTGCCAGCAGTCGGGAAGGGGATTCACCCCTCCACTTT
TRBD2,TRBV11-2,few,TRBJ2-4,CASSGLAGGPTKNIQYF,TGTGCCAGCAGCGGACTAGCGGGAGGGCCGACCAAAAACATTCAGTACTTC
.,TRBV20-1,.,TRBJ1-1,CSADNIEAFF,TGCAGTGCTGACAATATAGAAGCTTTCTTT
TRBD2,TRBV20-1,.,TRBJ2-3,CSASPASGRGTDTQYF,TGCAGTGCCTCGCCCGCTAGCGGGAGGGGCACAGATACGCAGTATTTT